This TCR beta chain was recovered during a study of cytotoxic CD8 clonotypes in ibrutinib-treated CLL. The study, taken as a whole, reports: Age-matched healthy donor levels were exceeded by baseline clonality, which tracked circulating CD8+ T-cell counts.

Depth targeted 1 in 200,000 to 1 in 1 million T cells, averaging around 10x coverage per clonotype. Assay: immunoSEQ multiplex PCR; the TCRdb copy retains only in-frame clones and omits some. The sample gives some 76,000 clones, approximately 87% of which show up once; approximately 35% is in the top ten. With respect to this clone: Its antigen is undetermined.

Per germline, CDR1 SGHRS and CDR2 YFSETQ. The CDR3 totals 15 residues. V shed 2 bases and J 9 bases; nucleotides not matched to a gene: 6. Approximately 2.2 micrograms of genomic DNA came from cryopreserved PBMCs for TCR beta libraries. Source: PBMCs, taken after 24 months of ibrutinib treatment. The rearrangement uses TRBV5-1 and TRBJ2-1; 12 bases are shared with TRBD2. This TCR was recovered from a human donor with chronic lymphocytic leukemia. The CDR3 spells CASSFLAGGPGEQFF. In DNA, the CDR3 is TGCGCCAGCAGCTTCCTAGCGGGAGGGCCTGGTGAGCAGTTCTTC.